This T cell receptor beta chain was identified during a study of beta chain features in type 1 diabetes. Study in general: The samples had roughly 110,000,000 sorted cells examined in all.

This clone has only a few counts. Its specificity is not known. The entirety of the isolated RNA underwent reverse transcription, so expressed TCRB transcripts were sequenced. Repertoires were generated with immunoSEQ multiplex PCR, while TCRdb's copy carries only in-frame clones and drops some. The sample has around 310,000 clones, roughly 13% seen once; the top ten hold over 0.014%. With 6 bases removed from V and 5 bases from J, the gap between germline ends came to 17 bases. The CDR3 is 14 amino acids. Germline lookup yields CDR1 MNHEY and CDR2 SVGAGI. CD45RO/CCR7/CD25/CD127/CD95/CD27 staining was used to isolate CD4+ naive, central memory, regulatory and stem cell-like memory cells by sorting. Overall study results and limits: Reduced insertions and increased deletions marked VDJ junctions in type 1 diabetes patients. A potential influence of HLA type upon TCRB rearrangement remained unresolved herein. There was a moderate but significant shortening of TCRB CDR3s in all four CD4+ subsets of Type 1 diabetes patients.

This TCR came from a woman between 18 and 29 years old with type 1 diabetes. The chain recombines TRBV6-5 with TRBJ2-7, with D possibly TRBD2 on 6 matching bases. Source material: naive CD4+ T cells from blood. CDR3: CASRPTGTWDEQYV. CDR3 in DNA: TGTGCCAGCAGACCGACCGGGACTTGGGACGAGCAGTACGTC.